The clone carrying this T cell receptor (beta chain) was seen ten or more times. Its antigen is unknown. This sample stems from a study of T-cell memory formation after mild COVID-19. Across the whole study: Clustering of TCRs was largely donor specific.

Study-wide findings and caveats: Pre-infection memory harbored some responding clones, suggesting cross-reactive memory joined. Contracting CD4+ clones were located mainly in CM and EM, and CD8+ clones in EMRA.

The CDR3 covers 14 residues. The V gene end was trimmed by 6 bases and the J gene end by 2 bases; junction bases not matched to a gene: 6. Germline V gene data show CDR1 as ENHRY and CDR2 as SYGVKD. Each CDR3 protein gets one entry after TCRdb re-called the 5' RACE reads with MiXCR. The sample has 380,000 or so distinct CDR3 sequences, around 15% seen once. The specimen sequenced was PBMCs or a T cell subset sorted from them (not recorded which). The TCR comes from a young man who had mild COVID-19 (a few samples of this study predate the infection). Cell type and time point are not known. The rearrangement links TRBV10-3 to TRBJ2-7, with 8 bases matching TRBD1. The chain's CDR3 is CAIRGTGATYEQYF. CDR3 coding DNA: TGTGCCATCAGGGGGACAGGCGCTACCTACGAGCAGTACTTC.